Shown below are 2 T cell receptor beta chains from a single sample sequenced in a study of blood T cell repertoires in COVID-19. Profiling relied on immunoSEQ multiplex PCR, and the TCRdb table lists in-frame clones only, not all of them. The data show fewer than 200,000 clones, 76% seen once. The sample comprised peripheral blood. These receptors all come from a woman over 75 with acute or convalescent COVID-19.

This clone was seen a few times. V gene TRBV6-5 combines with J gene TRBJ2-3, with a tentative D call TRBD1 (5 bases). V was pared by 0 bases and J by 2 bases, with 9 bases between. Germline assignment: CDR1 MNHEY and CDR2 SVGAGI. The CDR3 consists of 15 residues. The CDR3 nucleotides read TGTGCCAGCAGTTACTCTGGGGCAGACACAGATACGCAGTATTTT. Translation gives CASSYSGADTDTQYF.

Here the CDR3 DNA reads TGTGCCAGCAGCGAGGCGGGACGGCGGAATGAAAAACTGTTTTTT. Residues: CASSEAGRRNEKLFF. The chain employs TRBV7-8 and TRBJ1-4; D may be TRBD1 (5 bases). This CDR3 contains 15 residues. With 5 bases removed from V and 5 bases from J, the gap between germline ends came to 15 bases. The germline gives CDR1 SGHVS, CDR2 FQNEAQ.